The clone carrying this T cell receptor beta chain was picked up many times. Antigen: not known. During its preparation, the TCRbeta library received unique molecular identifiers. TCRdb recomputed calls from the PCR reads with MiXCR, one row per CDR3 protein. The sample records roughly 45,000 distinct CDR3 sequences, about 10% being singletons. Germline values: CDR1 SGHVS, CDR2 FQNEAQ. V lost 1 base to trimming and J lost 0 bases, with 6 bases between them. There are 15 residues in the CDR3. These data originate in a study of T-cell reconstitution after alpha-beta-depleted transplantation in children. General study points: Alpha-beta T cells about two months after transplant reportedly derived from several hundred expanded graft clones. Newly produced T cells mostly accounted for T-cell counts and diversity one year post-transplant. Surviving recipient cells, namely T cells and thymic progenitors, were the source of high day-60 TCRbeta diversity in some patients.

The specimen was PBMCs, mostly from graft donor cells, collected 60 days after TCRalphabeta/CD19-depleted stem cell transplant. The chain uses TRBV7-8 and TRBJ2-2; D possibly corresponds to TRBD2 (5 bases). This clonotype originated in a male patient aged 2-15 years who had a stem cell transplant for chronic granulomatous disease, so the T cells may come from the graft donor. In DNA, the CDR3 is TGTGCCAGCAGCTTAGAACTAGCGAACACCGGGGAGCTGTTTTTT. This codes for CASSLELANTGELFF.